This TCR beta chain appears in the sequencing data of a study of T cell repertoires in cytomegalovirus infection. Using its own MiXCR run on the reads, TCRdb lists one record per CDR3 protein. Among approximately 140,000 distinct CDR3 sequences listed, roughly 9% were seen once. With V trimmed by 0 bases and J by 8 bases, 6 bases remained unmatched. Germline V CDR1 and CDR2: ENHRY, SYGVKD. The CDR3 consists of 15 residues. This clonotype has more than one count but fewer than ten. The receptor's source is a human donor in good health (CMV status not recorded). Some clones in this sample may be carry-over from other donors' samples. The sequencing input was PBMCs. This chain connects TRBV10-3 to TRBJ1-4, with TRBD1 matching 7 bases. The CDR3 sequence: CAISESSRGSEKLFF. Written as DNA, the CDR3 is TGTGCCATCAGTGAGTCTTCCAGGGGGAGCGAAAAACTGTTTTTT.